The source of this T cell receptor beta chain is a study of blood T cell repertoires in COVID-19. Looking at the study overall: Sample material is recorded as cDNA or gDNA derived from T cells, B-cell-depleted T cells, or PBMCs.

Per the original methods: It was from reference gene primer amplification that nucleated cell counts were estimated. The assay was immunoSEQ multiplex PCR, and TCRdb's table has in-frame clones only and misses some. D and trimming come from the DNA, and the V and J calls and clone size come from that table. The sample contains about 61,000 clones, roughly 90% of which appear only once. This TCR was sampled from a woman aged 50 to 60 with active or convalescent COVID-19. The specimen was peripheral blood.

DNA for the CDR3: TGCAGCGCGGCGGGGGGGCAGTCGATACTCTACGAGCAGTACTTC. It specifies CSAAGGQSILYEQYF. The gene calls are TRBV29-1 and TRBJ2-7; 9 nucleotides line up with TRBD2. Germline trimming cut 7 bases from V and 3 bases from J; bases unmatched to any gene: 13. Germline CDR1 reads SQVTM; CDR2 reads ANQGSEA. The CDR3 totals 15 residues.